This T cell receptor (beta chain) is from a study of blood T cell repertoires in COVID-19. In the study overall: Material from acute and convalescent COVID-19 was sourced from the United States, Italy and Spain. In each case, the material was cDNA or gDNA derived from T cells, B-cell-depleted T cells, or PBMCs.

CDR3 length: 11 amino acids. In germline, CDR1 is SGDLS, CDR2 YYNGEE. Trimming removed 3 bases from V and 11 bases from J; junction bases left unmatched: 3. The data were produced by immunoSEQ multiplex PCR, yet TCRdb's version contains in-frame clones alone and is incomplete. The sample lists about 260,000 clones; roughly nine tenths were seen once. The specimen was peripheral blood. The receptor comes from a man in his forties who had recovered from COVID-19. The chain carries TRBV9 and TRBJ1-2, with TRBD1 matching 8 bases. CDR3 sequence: CASSARTGYTF. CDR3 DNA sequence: TGTGCCAGCAGCGCCAGGACAGGGTACACCTTC.